This T cell receptor beta chain was documented in a study of T cells in Graves' hyperthyroidism and ophthalmopathy. Notes on the study in general: Model predictions of ophthalmopathy came a median approximately 6.2 months before onset. Researchers found most expanded thyroid clonotypes above 0.001 in blood as well. Ophthalmopathy was told apart from stable hyperthyroidism by a 13 V-J model.

This CDR3 contains 16 residues. The germline V and J ends were trimmed by 5 bases and 10 bases, with 24 bases remaining between them. Per germline, CDR1 MNHGY and CDR2 SVAAGI. This clonotype was picked up a small number of times. Antigen: not known. The study based diagnoses on clinical symptoms, serum thyroxine and TRAb, thyroid ultrasound and orbital computed tomography. Amplified regions were TCR beta CDR3 sequences from RNA transcripts. The HTBI primer set drove a first-round RT-PCR of the TCR CDR3. TCRdb independently ran MiXCR on the multiplex PCR reads; one entry per CDR3 protein. The sample holds roughly 700,000 distinct CDR3 sequences; 13% to 15% are singletons and the top ten take roughly a tenth.

Material for sequencing was blood. The clonotype was recovered from a woman aged 18-29 years with Graves' hyperthyroidism. The V call is TRBV6-9, the J call TRBJ2-1; TRBD1 or TRBD2 may be the D gene (5 bases each). The CDR3 loop is CASSPSGTASRIEQFF. The CDR3 bases are TGTGCCAGCAGTCCCTCCGGGACCGCCTCGAGGATCGAGCAGTTCTTC.